Each of the 32 T cell receptor beta chains below was sequenced from the same sample in a study. TCRdb analysed the RT-PCR reads with MiXCR anew, one entry per CDR3 protein. This table holds around 700,000 distinct CDR3 sequences, 12% to 15% found once. Specimen: memory CD4+ T cells from blood. The receptors here all came from a female donor in good health, serving as a healthy control.

In its sample, this clonotype was seen many times. The rearrangement joins TRBV10-3 to TRBJ2-3, with 8 nucleotides matching TRBD1. CDR3 length equals 13 residues. From germline, CDR1 is ENHRY and CDR2 SYGVKD. The V and J ends lost 3 bases and 5 bases, in that order; junction bases with no gene match: 1. The CDR3 here is CAISEQGGDTQYF. The CDR3 nucleotides are TGTGCCATCAGTGAACAGGGGGGAGATACGCAGTATTTT.

The CDR3 nucleotides are TGTGCCAGCAATCAAAGGGGGGGCACCGGGGAGCTGTTTTTT. Its translation: CASNQRGGTGELFF. This chain joins TRBV12-3 or TRBV12-4 and TRBJ2-2; D is perhaps TRBD2 (7 bases). The CDR3 runs 14 residues. Trimming took 7 bases from V and 4 from J, leaving 13 bases between them.

In its sample, this clonotype was seen many times. The V call is TRBV6-2 or TRBV6-3, the J call TRBJ1-6; D is uncertain. With 6 bases removed from V and 5 bases from J, the gap between germline ends came to 14 bases. Germline V gives CDR1 MNHEY, CDR2 SVGEGT. The CDR3 totals 15 residues. CDR3 nucleotides: TGTGCCAGCAGCCCGATGCAGACTGATAATTCACCCCTCCACTTT. Translated: CASSPMQTDNSPLHF.

The rearrangement links TRBV5-1 to TRBJ2-5, with 9 bases lining up with TRBD2. After removal of 2 bases from V and 4 bases from J, the junction contained 6 bases not matched to a gene. This CDR3 has 15 residues. Germline V CDR1 and CDR2: SGHRS, YFSETQ. The DNA of the CDR3 is TGCGCCAGCAGCTTCGGTAGCGGGGGTGGAGAGACCCAGTACTTC. It encodes CASSFGSGGGETQYF.

In this sample, this clonotype turned up a few times. The V and J genes are TRBV12-3 or TRBV12-4 and TRBJ2-3; no clear D gene. Trimming shortened V by 5 bases and J by 0 bases, and 15 bases separated the two germline ends. This CDR3 has 16 residues. The CDR3 DNA follows: TGTGCCAGCAGTAACCGTGCTACAACGAGCACAGATACGCAGTATTTT. Translated: CASSNRATTSTDTQYF.

This clonotype came up many times. V and J are TRBV20-1 and TRBJ2-7, with D possibly being TRBD2 (5 bases). This CDR3 comprises 15 residues. Germline CDR1 is DFQATT and CDR2 is SNEGSKA (reference sequence). Deletions cut 6 bases from V and 2 bases from J, with 20 bases between. CDR3 nucleotides: TGCAGTGCCCCGTCCTCTGGGCGGGCCACCTACGAGCAGTACTTC. It is translated as CSAPSSGRATYEQYF.

This clonotype was detected many times. The chain recombines TRBV6-5 with TRBJ1-2; no reliable D call. Germline loops: CDR1 MNHEY, CDR2 SVGAGI. Trimming took 4 bases from V and 5 from J, leaving 14 bases between them. The CDR3 covers 14 residues. The CDR3 DNA follows: TGTGCCAGCAGTTTCGATACGCAGATATATGGCTACACCTTC. Translation gives CASSFDTQIYGYTF.

This clonotype was detected many times. In nucleotides, the CDR3 is TGCAGTGCTACTGACAGCTTCAATCAGCCCCAGCATTTT. Translation gives CSATDSFNQPQHF. The chain carries TRBV20-1 and TRBJ1-5; tentatively, D is TRBD1 (5 bases). V lost 4 bases and J lost 3, with 10 bases in between. The CDR3 runs 13 residues. Germline V CDR1 and CDR2: DFQATT, SNEGSKA (reference sequence).

This clonotype was found many times. CDR3 in DNA: TGTGCCAGCAGCTTCCCCGGTGGGGGCGCCTACGAGCAGTACTTC. Translated, it gives CASSFPGGGAYEQYF. The rearrangement uses TRBV12-3 or TRBV12-4 and TRBJ2-7; D is possibly TRBD1 (6 bases). CDR3 size: 15 residues. V dropped 6 bases and J dropped 2 bases, with 17 bases sitting between them.

The DNA of the CDR3 is TGCAGTGCCCTGGGACAGATTAACACTGAAGCTTTCTTT. Protein product: CSALGQINTEAFF. The rearrangement joins TRBV20-1 to TRBJ1-1, with TRBD1 matching over 7 bases. This CDR3 is 13 amino acids long. V dropped 6 bases and J dropped 2; count of bases not matched to a gene: 6. CDR1 DFQATT and CDR2 SNEGSKA come from the germline V gene (reference sequence).

J is TRBJ1-4 and V is TRBV7-2; the match to TRBD1 covers 10 bases. Trimming took 5 bases from V and 7 from J; bases not matched to a gene: 7. The germline gives CDR1 SGHTA, CDR2 FQGNSA. The CDR3 runs to 15 residues. CDR3 protein: CASSQGQGRFEKLFF. DNA of the CDR3: TGTGCCAGCAGCCAGGGACAGGGGCGATTTGAAAAACTGTTTTTT.

This clonotype was found a few times. The chain joins TRBV9 to TRBJ2-7; possible D gene TRBD2, 5 bases. The CDR3 sequence is 14 residues long. Between the trimmed V and J ends, which lost 4 bases and 6 bases, there was a span of 17 bases. Germline lookup yields CDR1 SGDLS and CDR2 YYNGEE. The CDR3 here is CASSPDPSSGEQYF. CDR3 in DNA: TGTGCCAGCAGCCCAGACCCTAGCTCAGGCGAGCAGTACTTC.

The chain combines TRBV12-3 or TRBV12-4 with TRBJ1-5; D uncertain. The V end lost 5 bases, the J end lost 6 bases, and 11 bases lay between the germline ends. The CDR3 consists of 13 residues. CDR3 in DNA: TGTGCCAGCAGTACCAGGACCGGTCAGCCCCAGCATTTT. It yields the protein CASSTRTGQPQHF.

The chain links TRBV7-2 to TRBJ2-1; weak D call: TRBD1 (5 bases). Trimming shortened V by 5 bases and J by 8 bases, and 19 bases separated the two germline ends. Germline V lookup: CDR1 SGHTA, CDR2 FQGNSA. CDR3 size: 15 residues. CDR3 amino acids: CASSLQGARVDEQFF. The CDR3, as DNA: TGTGCCAGCAGCCTACAAGGGGCGCGAGTCGATGAGCAGTTCTTC.

The chain couples TRBV20-1 to TRBJ2-7, with D possibly being TRBD1 or TRBD2 (5 bases each). V was cut by 0 bases and J by 5 bases, with 14 bases left in between. CDR3 length: 14 amino acids. Germline V CDR1 and CDR2: DFQATT, SNEGSKA (reference sequence). CDR3 DNA: TGCAGTGCTAGAGATCTACCAGGGAGTAACGAGCAGTACTTC. This codes for CSARDLPGSNEQYF.

This clonotype has a count of ten or more. The rearrangement uses TRBV7-9 and TRBJ2-5; D is ambiguous. The length of the CDR3 is 13 residues. CDR1 is SEHNR and CDR2 is FQNEAQ in the germline V gene (reference sequence). With 1 base removed from V and 10 bases from J, the gap between germline ends came to 13 bases. The CDR3 loop reads CASSLGTGNVQYF. In nucleotides, the CDR3 is TGTGCCAGCAGCTTAGGCACCGGCAATGTCCAGTACTTC.

This clonotype was counted many times. V and J are TRBV6-1 and TRBJ1-2; possible D gene TRBD1, 6 bases. In germline, CDR1 is MNHNS, CDR2 SASEGT. The CDR3 is 17 residues long. V shed 3 bases and J shed 7 bases, with 24 bases lying between them. The CDR3 coding sequence is TGTGCCAGCAGTGAGTCTGTTCGCGCGGGGGGCGCGCGTGGCTACACCTTC. Its protein product is CASSESVRAGGARGYTF.

This clonotype was counted at least ten times. The rearrangement links TRBV12-3 or TRBV12-4 to TRBJ1-3, with 7 bases aligning to TRBD1. After removal of 5 bases from V and 0 bases from J, the junction contained 7 bases not matched to a gene. This CDR3 is built from 16 residues. CDR3 loop: CASSPQGTLSGNTIYF. CDR3 nucleotides: TGTGCCAGCAGTCCACAGGGGACTCTCTCTGGAAACACCATATATTTT.

This clonotype was observed a few times. V gene TRBV7-3 combines with J gene TRBJ2-4; no clear D. CDR3 length equals 14 residues. Germline V gene data show CDR1 as SGHTA and CDR2 as FQGTGA. With 5 bases removed from V and 7 bases from J, the gap between germline ends came to 15 bases. The CDR3 loop reads CASSPSAGWNIQYF. The CDR3 DNA sequence: TGTGCCAGCAGCCCTAGTGCAGGCTGGAACATTCAGTACTTC.

V is TRBV20-1 and J is TRBJ2-7, with D perhaps TRBD1 (5 bases). CDR3 size: 14 residues. V gave up 2 bases and J gave up 0 bases, with 11 bases separating them. Germline V gives CDR1 DFQATT, CDR2 SNEGSKA (reference sequence). CDR3 bases: TGCAGTGCTAGATTACAGACAGCCTCCTACGAGCAGTACTTC. Translated: CSARLQTASYEQYF.

This clonotype was observed a few times. This chain connects TRBV18 to TRBJ2-3, with 7 bases lining up with TRBD1. Trimming removed 4 bases from V and 2 bases from J; junction bases left unmatched: 6. CDR1 KGHSH and CDR2 LQKENI come from the germline V gene. CDR3 length: 15 amino acids. CDR3 coding DNA: TGTGCCAGCTCACGACAGGGAAACCCCACAGATACGCAGTATTTT. It yields the protein CASSRQGNPTDTQYF.

This chain joins TRBV5-1 and TRBJ2-2; TRBD2 agrees at 7 bases. Germline-derived CDR1 and CDR2 are SGHRS and YFSETQ. Trimming at V came to 0 bases and at J to 9 bases, leaving 5 bases not matched to a gene. This CDR3 contains 14 residues. The CDR3: CASSLAGGDRELFF. The CDR3 DNA follows: TGCGCCAGCAGCTTGGCGGGGGGTGACCGGGAGCTGTTTTTT. Complete variable domain (other parts from reference TRBV5-1 and TRBJ2-2): KAGVTQTPRYLIKTRGQQVTLSCSPISGHRSVSWYQQTPGQGLQFLFEYFSETQRNKGNFPGRFSGRQFSNSRSEMNVSTLELGDSALYLCASSLAGGDRELFFGEGSRLTVL.

The chain carries TRBV3-1 and TRBJ2-5; D might be TRBD2 (5 bases). The germline gives CDR1 LGHDT, CDR2 YNNKEL (reference sequence). The CDR3 totals 15 residues. Trimming stripped 3 bases from V and 2 bases from J, with 13 bases between. CDR3 amino acids: CASSQLPGWQETQYF. The CDR3 DNA reads TGTGCCAGCAGCCAGCTACCGGGGTGGCAAGAGACCCAGTACTTC.

This clonotype has more than one count but fewer than ten. The V and J genes are TRBV10-3 and TRBJ1-4; D gene ambiguous. The V gene lost 9 bases and the J gene lost 0 bases, with 5 bases spanning the gap. The CDR3 loop spans 12 amino acids. Germline CDR1 is ENHRY and CDR2 is SYGVKD. CDR3 sequence reads: CAIGTTNEKLFF. In nucleotides, the CDR3 is TGTGCCATAGGAACAACTAATGAAAAACTGTTTTTT.

The CDR3 region has the DNA TGTGCCAGCAGCTTAATGGGACTAGCGGGTTACAATGAGCAGTTCTTC. Residues: CASSLMGLAGYNEQFF. The chain recombines TRBV7-2 with TRBJ2-1, with 12 bases identical to TRBD2. V lost 2 bases to trimming and J lost 4 bases; unmatched junction nucleotides: 3. Germline V gene lookup returns CDR1 SGHTA and CDR2 FQGNSA. This CDR3 spans 16 amino acids. Full variable domain (rest looked up from reference TRBV7-2 and TRBJ2-1): GAGVSQSPSNKVTEKGKDVELRCDPISGHTALYWYRQSLGQGLEFLIYFQGNSAPDKSGLPSDRFSAERTGGSVSTLTIQRTQQEDSAVYLCASSLMGLAGYNEQFFGPGTRLTVL.

This clonotype has just a few counts. The chain has TRBV20-1 and TRBJ2-1; D is ambiguous. This CDR3 comprises 12 residues. Trimming removed 1 base from V and 7 bases from J, with 8 bases in between. The germline V gene has CDR1 DFQATT and CDR2 SNEGSKA (reference sequence). CDR3 in DNA: TGCAGTGCTAGAGTTGTCTGGAATGAGCAGTTCTTC. Protein: CSARVVWNEQFF.

This clonotype was counted a few times. The chain recombines TRBV28 with TRBJ2-1; perhaps D is TRBD1 or TRBD2 (5 bases each). Trimming removed 4 bases at V and 1 base at J, with 17 bases between. Germline-derived CDR1 and CDR2 are MDHEN and SYDVKM. This CDR3 spans 17 amino acids. CDR3 sequence reads: CASSSARGERSYNEQFF. The CDR3, as DNA: TGTGCCAGCAGTTCCGCAAGGGGAGAACGGTCCTACAATGAGCAGTTCTTC.

This sequence joins TRBV7-2 and TRBJ2-1, with 10 nucleotides matching TRBD2. The CDR3 has 16 residues. In germline, CDR1 is SGHTA, CDR2 FQGNSA. V shed 5 bases and J 8 bases; nucleotides not matched to a gene: 12. CDR3 nucleotides: TGTGCCAGCAGCCCACGACTAGCGGGTCGGGGCGATGAGCAGTTCTTC. This translates into CASSPRLAGRGDEQFF.

The genes are TRBV7-2 and TRBJ1-3; possibly TRBD1 for D (6 bases). V shed 5 bases and J shed 0 bases, with 17 bases lying between them. This CDR3 has 17 residues. CDR1 SGHTA and CDR2 FQGNSA come from the germline V gene. CDR3 sequence (DNA): TGTGCCAGCAGCCCTCGGGGGGGGCCTGGCTCTGGAAACACCATATATTTT. Its protein is CASSPRGGPGSGNTIYF.

This clonotype has ten or more counts. This chain joins TRBV9 and TRBJ2-7; 9 bases are shared with TRBD1. Germline trimming cut 0 bases from V and 6 bases from J; bases unmatched to any gene: 4. There are 14 residues in the CDR3. CDR1 SGDLS and CDR2 YYNGEE come from the germline V gene. This chain's CDR3 is CASSVGGQGGEQYF. CDR3 DNA sequence: TGTGCCAGCAGCGTAGGGGGACAGGGTGGCGAGCAGTACTTC.

This clonotype was observed a few times. The CDR3 is CASSLEDGKYGYTF. CDR3 coding DNA: TGCGCCAGCAGCTTGGAAGACGGGAAATATGGCTACACCTTC. This chain uses TRBV5-1 with TRBJ1-2; D uncertain. Trimming removed 0 bases from V and 5 bases from J, with 11 bases in between. The CDR3 extends over 14 amino acids. In germline, CDR1 is SGHRS, CDR2 YFSETQ.

The gene calls are TRBV25-1 and TRBJ1-1; D gene ambiguous. Deletions cut 5 bases from V and 4 bases from J, with 14 bases between. Looked up from germline, CDR1 is MGHDK and CDR2 is SYGVNS. The CDR3 has 14 residues. The CDR3 nucleotides are TGTGCCAGCAGTTCGGATTTCGTTGTCACTGAAGCTTTCTTT. This gives the protein CASSSDFVVTEAFF.